Shown below are 27 T cell receptor beta chains from a single sample sequenced in a study of PD-L1 blockade in urothelial cancer. Sequenced by immunoSEQ multiplex PCR; TCRdb stores in-frame clones only, minus some. The table includes tens of thousands of clones, around 90% detected once. The sequences come from PBMCs, collected around atezolizumab (anti-PD-L1) treatment. These receptors were obtained from a man in his fifties or sixties with urothelial cancer.

This clone was detected only a few times. The chain recombines TRBV28 with TRBJ1-1; no definite D call. The CDR3 length is 13 residues. Per the germline V gene, CDR1 is MDHEN and CDR2 is SYDVKM. Trimming removed 4 bases from V and 5 bases from J, with 11 bases in between. The chain's CDR3 is CASSSRRVTEAFF. The CDR3 DNA is TGTGCCAGCAGTTCACGACGGGTAACTGAAGCTTTCTTT.

The chain combines TRBV9 with TRBJ1-3, with D unresolved. V shed 3 bases and J shed 1 base, with 8 bases lying between them. CDR1 and CDR2 from the germline V gene are SGDLS and YYNGEE. The CDR3 has 14 amino acids. The CDR3 spells CASSEEWSGNTIYF. CDR3 DNA: TGTGCCAGCAGCGAGGAGTGGTCTGGAAACACCATATATTTT.

A single count supports this clone. The CDR3 bases are TGTGCCAGCTGTTCCTATGGGAACACTGAAGCTTTCTTT. Protein: CASCSYGNTEAFF. The chain carries TRBV18 and TRBJ1-1; no clear D gene. In germline, CDR1 is KGHSH, CDR2 LQKENI. The ends were cut back, 7 bases at V and 1 base at J, with 10 bases in the middle. The CDR3 consists of 13 residues.

The rearrangement joins TRBV5-6 to TRBJ2-7; TRBD2 aligns across 10 bases. V gave up 3 bases and J gave up 2 bases; unmatched junction bases: 8. The CDR3 spans 16 residues. Germline V gives CDR1 SGHDT, CDR2 YYEEEE. CDR3 coding DNA: TGTGCCAGCAGCTCCGGCCGGGGACTAGCGACCTACGAGCAGTACTTC. The encoded protein is CASSSGRGLATYEQYF.

The chain uses TRBV11-2 and TRBJ2-3, with TRBD2 matching over 8 bases. In germline, CDR1 is SGHAT, CDR2 FQNNGV. The CDR3 is 16 amino acids. V dropped 4 bases and J dropped 1; count of bases not matched to a gene: 7. The CDR3 is CASSSAGLGGTDTQYF. The CDR3 DNA reads TGTGCCAGCAGCTCAGCGGGACTAGGGGGCACAGATACGCAGTATTTT.

The V call is TRBV5-6, the J call TRBJ1-1; D is ambiguous. CDR1 SGHDT and CDR2 YYEEEE come from the germline V gene. Trimming removed 2 bases at V and 1 base at J, with 9 bases between. This CDR3 comprises 14 residues. The CDR3 DNA sequence: TGTGCCAGCAGCTTACTGGTTCCGAACACTGAAGCTTTCTTT. Protein: CASSLLVPNTEAFF.

The chain combines TRBV28 with TRBJ2-7; 7 bases are shared with TRBD1. Germline assignment: CDR1 MDHEN and CDR2 SYDVKM. V lost 5 bases, J lost 2 bases, and 12 bases stayed unmatched. CDR3 size: 16 residues. The CDR3 DNA sequence: TGTGCCAGCAGTCCCTACCGACAGGGTACGGCCTACGAGCAGTACTTC. It encodes CASSPYRQGTAYEQYF.

J is TRBJ1-2 and V is TRBV7-9; a possible D gene is TRBD1 (6 bases). Trimming removed 5 bases from V and 0 bases from J, with 13 bases in between. The germline V gene encodes CDR1 SEHNR and CDR2 FQNEAQ (reference sequence). The CDR3 contains 15 residues. The CDR3 nucleotides read TGTGCCAGCAGCCCCCAGGGGATAGCTAACTATGGCTACACCTTC. This encodes CASSPQGIANYGYTF.

V usage is TRBV4-1 and J usage is TRBJ2-3, with no clear D. Trimming left V 1 base short and J 2 bases short, with 10 bases between. CDR3 length: 15 residues. CDR1 and CDR2 (germline): MGHRA, YSYEKL. The CDR3 region has the DNA TGCGCCAGCAGCCAAGTATCTATCAACACAGATACGCAGTATTTT. Protein: CASSQVSINTDTQYF.

The chain joins TRBV5-1 to TRBJ2-1, with D uncertain. Trimming left V 4 bases short and J 5 bases short, with 10 bases between. Per the germline V gene, CDR1 is SGHRS and CDR2 is YFSETQ. The CDR3 consists of 13 residues. In DNA, the CDR3 is TGCGCCAGCAGCCGCACAGAGAACAATGAGCAGTTCTTC. Encoded protein: CASSRTENNEQFF.

In DNA form, the CDR3 reads TGCGCCAGCAGCCTCCGACAGGGGGCGCTTTCCGGGGAGCTGTTTTTT. It codes for CASSLRQGALSGELFF. V and J are TRBV5-1 and TRBJ2-2, with TRBD1 identical over 10 bases. V gave up 4 bases and J gave up 6 bases; unmatched junction bases: 9. Germline V CDR1 and CDR2: SGHRS, YFSETQ. The CDR3 consists of 16 residues.

The chain couples TRBV19 to TRBJ2-3; 12 bases are shared with TRBD2. V trimming: 3 bases; J trimming: 3 bases; junction bases outside the gene matches: 10. CDR3 size: 18 residues. Germline-derived CDR1 and CDR2 are LNHDA and SQIVND (reference sequence). The CDR3 bases are TGTGCCAGTAGTATCAGACTAGCGGGGGCACAATTAACAGATACGCAGTATTTT. Amino acids: CASSIRLAGAQLTDTQYF.

This chain joins TRBV7-3 and TRBJ2-3; 10 bases match TRBD1. CDR3 size: 14 residues. Germline V gene sequence: CDR1 SGHTA, CDR2 FQGTGA. V lost 3 bases to trimming and J lost 6 bases; unmatched junction nucleotides: 3. CDR3 loop: CASSLDRGGDTQYF. In nucleotides, the CDR3 is TGTGCCAGCAGCTTGGACAGGGGGGGGGATACGCAGTATTTT.

V gene TRBV7-9 combines with J gene TRBJ1-6, with 7 bases fitting TRBD1. V lost 6 bases and J lost 8; bases outside the gene matches: 7. The CDR3 contains 14 residues. Germline CDR1 and CDR2: SEHNR and FQNEAQ (reference sequence). CDR3 amino acids: CASRPRTGDSPLHF. For the CDR3, the DNA is TGTGCCAGCAGGCCGAGGACAGGAGATTCACCCCTCCACTTT.

The rearrangement joins TRBV5-1 to TRBJ2-2; 11 bases are shared with TRBD2. Germline values: CDR1 SGHRS, CDR2 YFSETQ. The V segment lost 1 base and the J segment 6 bases; nucleotides outside the gene matches: 2. The CDR3 has 15 amino acids. The CDR3 loop is CASSLLAGGSGELFF. The CDR3 coding sequence is TGCGCCAGCAGCTTGCTAGCGGGGGGTTCCGGGGAGCTGTTTTTT.

CDR3 DNA sequence: TGTGCCAGCAGCCAAGTGCCCAGGAATCCAACCGCCCTCCACTTT. Amino acids: CASSQVPRNPTALHF. The rearrangement links TRBV4-2 to TRBJ1-6; D ambiguous. CDR3 length: 15 amino acids. Trimming took 1 base from V and 14 from J, leaving 18 bases between them. Germline V gives CDR1 LGHNA, CDR2 YNFKEQ.

V and J are TRBV6-4 and TRBJ1-5; maybe TRBD1 (6 bases). Trimming removed 11 bases from V and 2 bases from J, with 13 bases in between. The CDR3 totals 13 residues. CDR1 is MRHNA and CDR2 is SNTAGT in the germline V gene. The CDR3 DNA reads as TGTGCCGCTTATAACAGGGGCAATCAGCCCCAGCATTTT. This codes for CAAYNRGNQPQHF.

The rearrangement uses TRBV10-3 and TRBJ1-2; D uncertain. Trimming took 2 bases from V and 2 from J, leaving 6 bases between them. The CDR3 consists of 13 residues. CDR1 is ENHRY, CDR2 SYGVKD, per germline. CDR3 sequence (DNA): TGTGCCATCAGTGAGATTGAGAACTATGGCTACACCTTC. This encodes CAISEIENYGYTF.

The chain combines TRBV19 with TRBJ2-5, with 8 bases aligning to TRBD1. The CDR3 is 14 amino acids. Trimming cost V 4 bases and J 1 base; bases outside gene matches: 2. Per germline, CDR1 LNHDA and CDR2 SQIVND (reference sequence). CDR3 region: CASSKDRGQETQYF. The CDR3 DNA reads TGTGCCAGTAGTAAAGACAGGGGCCAAGAGACCCAGTACTTC.

The CDR3 nucleotides are TGTGCCTGGAGTTTGGGGGGGCCCTCTGGAAACACCATATATTTT. This sequence encodes CAWSLGGPSGNTIYF. This chain links TRBV30 with TRBJ1-3; D might be TRBD1 (6 bases). Germline V gives CDR1 GTSNPN, CDR2 SVGIG (reference sequence). The CDR3 sequence is 15 residues long. Trimming took 2 bases from V and 0 from J, leaving 11 bases between them.

The chain joins TRBV19 to TRBJ2-7; D is unclear. The CDR3 is 13 residues long. V was shortened by 3 bases and J by 2 bases, with 8 bases between the two germline ends. Germline-derived CDR1 and CDR2 are LNHDA and SQIVND (reference sequence). CDR3 protein: CASSIDTTYEQYF. The DNA for the CDR3 is TGTGCCAGTAGTATTGACACAACCTACGAGCAGTACTTC.

The CDR3 DNA reads TGTGCCAGTAGTCAGTGGGGCGTTACTGAAGCTTTCTTT. Translation gives CASSQWGVTEAFF. The chain recombines TRBV19 with TRBJ1-1; a weak D match, TRBD1 (5 bases). This CDR3 comprises 13 residues. The germline V gene encodes CDR1 LNHDA and CDR2 SQIVND (reference sequence). Trimming took 5 bases from V and 5 from J, leaving 12 bases between them.

V and J are TRBV4-1 and TRBJ2-3; 13 bases map to TRBD2. The germline gives CDR1 MGHRA, CDR2 YSYEKL. Trimming took 5 bases from V and 3 from J; bases not matched to a gene: 8. The CDR3 length is 17 residues. The CDR3 sequence: CASSAQPGLAGTDTQYF. The CDR3 DNA reads TGCGCCAGCAGCGCTCAACCGGGACTAGCGGGAACAGATACGCAGTATTTT.

In this sample, this clone turned up once. The V gene is TRBV2, the J gene TRBJ1-4, with D maybe TRBD1 (5 bases). V shed 6 bases and J shed 4 bases, with 9 bases lying between them. The germline V gene encodes CDR1 SNHLY and CDR2 FYNNEI. The CDR3 contains 13 residues. CDR3 sequence reads: CASRRGGNEKLFF. CDR3 nucleotide sequence: TGTGCCAGCAGGAGGGGAGGTAATGAAAAACTGTTTTTT. Filled out from reference TRBV2 and TRBJ1-4, the complete variable domain reads EPEVTQTPSHQVTQMGQEVILRCVPISNHLYFYWYRQILGQKVEFLVSFYNNEISEKSEIFDDQFSVERPDGSNFTLKIRSTKLEDSAMYFCASRRGGNEKLFFGSGTQLSVL.

The chain combines TRBV30 with TRBJ2-5; no clear D gene. From germline, CDR1 is GTSNPN and CDR2 SVGIG (reference sequence). Trimming stripped 2 bases from V and 3 bases from J, with 10 bases between. The CDR3 covers 13 residues. The CDR3 sequence is CAWSLRNEETQYF. DNA for the CDR3: TGTGCCTGGAGTTTGAGGAACGAAGAGACCCAGTACTTC. The whole variable domain, remainder taken from reference TRBV30 and TRBJ2-5, is SQTIHQWPATLVQPVGSPLSLECTVEGTSNPNLYWYRQAAGRGLQLLFYSVGIGQISSEVPQNLSASRPQDRQFILSSKKLLLSDSGFYLCAWSLRNEETQYFGPGTRLLVL.

The CDR3 DNA reads TGTGCCAGCACCGCCGGACAGGGGGCGCGTGGCTACACCTTC. Amino acid sequence: CASTAGQGARGYTF. V and J are TRBV6-5 and TRBJ1-2; 11 bases line up with TRBD1. This CDR3 comprises 14 residues. Germline lookup yields CDR1 MNHEY and CDR2 SVGAGI. V dropped 7 bases and J dropped 7; count of bases not matched to a gene: 8.

The chain has TRBV7-2 and TRBJ2-1; tentative D call: TRBD1 (5 bases). This CDR3 spans 13 amino acids. The germline V and J ends were trimmed by 7 bases and 4 bases, with 11 bases remaining between them. Germline V gene lookup returns CDR1 SGHTA and CDR2 FQGNSA. CDR3 nucleotides: TGTGCCAGCACCAAGCCAGGGTACAATGAGCAGTTCTTC. Its protein is CASTKPGYNEQFF.